This T cell receptor beta chain was recorded in a study of OX40 agonist ivuxolimab in advanced cancers. CDR1 and CDR2 (germline): GTSNPN, SVGIG (reference sequence). V was cut by 7 bases and J by 7 bases, with 17 bases left in between. This CDR3 is built from 13 residues. TCRdb's table, derived via immunoSEQ multiplex PCR, lists solely in-frame clones and lacks some. The table lists about 100,000 clones, approximately 90% of them singletons, with 0.79% in the top ten. This TCR was sampled from an adult with an advanced solid tumor such as melanoma, head and neck, liver or kidney cancer. The rearrangement uses TRBV30 and TRBJ2-1; TRBD2 is a possible D gene (6 bases). The sample consisted of CD4+ or CD8+ T cells sorted from blood, taken in a trial of the OX40 agonist ivuxolimab. The CDR3 DNA reads as TGTGCCTACACCGGACTATCGCGAAATGAGCAGTTCTTC. Its protein is CAYTGLSRNEQFF.